This T cell receptor (beta chain) was identified in a study of blood T cell repertoires in COVID-19 (TCRdb year 2020). In the study overall: Collaborator samples came from the United States, Italy and Spain and covered acute and convalescent phases of COVID-19. The repertoires were released in a freely available public database intended as a resource for research on the immune response to SARS-CoV-2. Where available, HLA class I and class II types were obtained from metadata supplied by the sample provider rather than from assay-based typing. The samples were drawn from two sources: the first 160 participants of the ongoing ImmuneRACE study, and over 1,000 subjects contributed by 6 global collaborators. The dataset comprised deeply sampled blood TCRbeta repertoires from subjects exposed to, actively infected with, or recovered from COVID-19. A de-identified subject ID, COVID-19 status, age in years and sex were almost always included in the sample metadata. The prospective study material was composed of cDNA or gDNA derived from T cells, B-cell-depleted T cells, or PBMCs.

Participants in the prospective study were enrolled through a virtual design, were aged roughly 18 to 100 years, and lived in about two dozen United States geographic areas. In the prospective study, participants were assigned to cohorts based on the clinical history participants reported in a screening survey and a study questionnaire. ImmuneRACE Cohort 3 recovered participants were defined by two consecutive negative NP/OP PCR tests, healthcare professional clearance, or symptom resolution. Each participant in the prospective study had whole blood, serum and a nasopharyngeal or oropharyngeal swab collected by mobile phlebotomists. Additional blood draws and questionnaires over an approximately two-month period could optionally be provided by prospective study participants. Before DNA extraction, blood samples from the prospective study were shipped at room temperature or frozen. With respect to this clone: This clone's antigen is unknown. One base away there is no much larger clone; base qualities are not given.

From a lookup of the germline V gene (reference sequence), CDR1 and CDR2 are LNHNV and YYDKDF. The CDR3 contains 15 residues, cysteine and phenylalanine counted. Just the 45-base CDR3 DNA is kept, in frame starting at base 1. V loses 6 bases, J loses 2 bases, and the germline ends lie 15 bases apart. TCRbeta CDR3 regions were amplified from genomic DNA by means of the immunoSEQ Assay, a bias-controlled multiplex PCR. The source study handled its data this way. Within the assay, amplification of reference gene primers was used to estimate how many nucleated cells each sample contained. To quantify the absolute abundance of each unique TCRbeta CDR3 rearrangement, sequence reads were collapsed and filtered. For each sample, productive Simpson clonality was calculated as the square root of Simpson's diversity index across productive rearrangements. TCRdb's version of the immuneACCESS table is confined to in-frame rearrangements and falls short of the full clone set. An unresolved V gene accounts for under half of the shortfall where checked; the remainder is of unknown origin. V, J and clone size are those of that table, while D and trimming were read from the DNA. The sample contains roughly 250,000 clones, approximately 83% of them found a single time. The ten top clones hold under 2.5% of the sample.

Broader findings and caveats from the paper: Clinical and demographic metadata were provided uncurated, with the amount varying by source and participant.

The chain couples TRBV15 to TRBJ2-3, with no reliable assignment of the D segment. The clonotype originates from a woman between 50 and 59 years old who had recovered from COVID-19. The specimen sequenced was PBMCs or T cells enriched from blood (not recorded which). The DNA reads as follows: TGTGCCACCAGTGGCTCGATGGGCCTCACAGATACGCAGTATTTT. It is translated as CATSGSMGLTDTQYF.